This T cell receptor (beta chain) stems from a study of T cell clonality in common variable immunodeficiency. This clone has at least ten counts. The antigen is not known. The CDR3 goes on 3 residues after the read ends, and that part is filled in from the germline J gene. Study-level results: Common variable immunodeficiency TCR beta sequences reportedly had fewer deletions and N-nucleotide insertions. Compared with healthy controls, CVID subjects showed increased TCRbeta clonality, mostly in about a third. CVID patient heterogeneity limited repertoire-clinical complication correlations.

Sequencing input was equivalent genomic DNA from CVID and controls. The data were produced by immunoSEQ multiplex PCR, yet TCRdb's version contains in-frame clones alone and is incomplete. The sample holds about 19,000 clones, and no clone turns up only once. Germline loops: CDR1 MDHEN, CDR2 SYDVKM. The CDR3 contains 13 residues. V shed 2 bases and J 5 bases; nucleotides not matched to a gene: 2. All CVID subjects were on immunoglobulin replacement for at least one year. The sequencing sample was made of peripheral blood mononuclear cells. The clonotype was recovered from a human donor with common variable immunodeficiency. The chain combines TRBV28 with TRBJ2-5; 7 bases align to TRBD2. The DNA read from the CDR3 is TGTGCCAGCAGTTTAGCGGGAGCGGAGACC. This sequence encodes CASSLAGAET. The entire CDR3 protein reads CASSLAGAETQYF.